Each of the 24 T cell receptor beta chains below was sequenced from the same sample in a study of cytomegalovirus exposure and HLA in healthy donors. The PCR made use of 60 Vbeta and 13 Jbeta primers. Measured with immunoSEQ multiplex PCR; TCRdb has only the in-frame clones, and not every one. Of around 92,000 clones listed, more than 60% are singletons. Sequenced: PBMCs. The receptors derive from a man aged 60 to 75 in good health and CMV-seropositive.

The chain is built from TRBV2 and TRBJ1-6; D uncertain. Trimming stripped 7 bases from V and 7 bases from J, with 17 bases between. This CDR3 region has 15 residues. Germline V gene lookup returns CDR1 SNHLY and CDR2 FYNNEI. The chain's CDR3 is CASNGDPALNSPLHF. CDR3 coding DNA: TGTGCCAGCAACGGAGACCCTGCCTTGAATTCACCCCTCCACTTT.

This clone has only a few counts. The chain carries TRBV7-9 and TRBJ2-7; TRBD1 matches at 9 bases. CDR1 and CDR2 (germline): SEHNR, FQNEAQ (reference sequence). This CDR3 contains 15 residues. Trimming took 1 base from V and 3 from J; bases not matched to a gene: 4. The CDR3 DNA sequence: TGTGCCAGCAGCTTAGAAGGGACAGGGTACTACGAGCAGTACTTC. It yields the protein CASSLEGTGYYEQYF.

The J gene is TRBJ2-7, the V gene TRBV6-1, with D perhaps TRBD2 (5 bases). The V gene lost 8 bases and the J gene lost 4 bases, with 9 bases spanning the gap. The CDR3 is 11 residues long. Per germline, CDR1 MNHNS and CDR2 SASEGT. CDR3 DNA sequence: TGTGCCAGCTGCGGACTTTACGAGCAGTACTTC. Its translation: CASCGLYEQYF.

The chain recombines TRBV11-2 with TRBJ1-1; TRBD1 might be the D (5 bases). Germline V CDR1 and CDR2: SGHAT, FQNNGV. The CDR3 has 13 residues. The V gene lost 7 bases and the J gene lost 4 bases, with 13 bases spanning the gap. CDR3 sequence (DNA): TGTGCCAGCACCTATCGACAGCTCACTGAAGCTTTCTTT. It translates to CASTYRQLTEAFF. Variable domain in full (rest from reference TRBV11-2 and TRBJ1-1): EAGVAQSPRYKIIEKRQSVAFWCNPISGHATLYWYQQILGQGPKLLIQFQNNGVVDDSQLPKDRFSAERLKGVDSTLKIQPAKLEDSAVYLCASTYRQLTEAFFGQGTRLTVV.

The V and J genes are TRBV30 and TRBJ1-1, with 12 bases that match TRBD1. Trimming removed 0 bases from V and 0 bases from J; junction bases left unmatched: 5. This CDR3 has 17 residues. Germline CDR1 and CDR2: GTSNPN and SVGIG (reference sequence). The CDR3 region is CAWSVGQGAGLNTEAFF. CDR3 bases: TGTGCCTGGAGTGTGGGACAGGGGGCAGGTTTGAACACTGAAGCTTTCTTT.

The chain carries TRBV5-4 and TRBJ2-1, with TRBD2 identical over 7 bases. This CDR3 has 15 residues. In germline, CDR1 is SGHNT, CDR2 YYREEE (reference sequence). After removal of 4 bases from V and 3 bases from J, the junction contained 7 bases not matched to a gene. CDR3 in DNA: TGTGCCAGCAGCCCGGGTCCGGGGGGCTACAATGAGCAGTTCTTC. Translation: CASSPGPGGYNEQFF.

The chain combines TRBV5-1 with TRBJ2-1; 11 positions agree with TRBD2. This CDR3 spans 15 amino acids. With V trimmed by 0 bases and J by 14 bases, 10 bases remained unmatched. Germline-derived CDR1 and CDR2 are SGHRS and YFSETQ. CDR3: CASSLGLSSGGAEFF. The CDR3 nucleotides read TGCGCCAGCAGCTTGGGACTCAGTAGCGGGGGGGCCGAGTTCTTC. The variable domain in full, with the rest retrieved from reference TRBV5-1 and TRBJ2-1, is KAGVTQTPRYLIKTRGQQVTLSCSPISGHRSVSWYQQTPGQGLQFLFEYFSETQRNKGNFPGRFSGRQFSNSRSEMNVSTLELGDSALYLCASSLGLSSGGAEFFGPGTRLTVL.

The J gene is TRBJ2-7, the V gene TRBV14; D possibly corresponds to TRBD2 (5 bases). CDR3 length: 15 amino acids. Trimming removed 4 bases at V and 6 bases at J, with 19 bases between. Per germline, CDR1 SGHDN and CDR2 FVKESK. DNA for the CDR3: TGTGCCAGCAGCCTTGCGTCCGGCACTAGGAGCGAGCAGTACTTC. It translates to CASSLASGTRSEQYF.

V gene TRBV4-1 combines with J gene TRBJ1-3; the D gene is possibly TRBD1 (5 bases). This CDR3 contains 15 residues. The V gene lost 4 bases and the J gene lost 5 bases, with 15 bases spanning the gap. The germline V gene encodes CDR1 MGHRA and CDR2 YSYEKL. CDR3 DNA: TGCGCCAGCAGCCCCGGCCAGGGATTTAGAAACACCATATATTTT. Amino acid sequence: CASSPGQGFRNTIYF.

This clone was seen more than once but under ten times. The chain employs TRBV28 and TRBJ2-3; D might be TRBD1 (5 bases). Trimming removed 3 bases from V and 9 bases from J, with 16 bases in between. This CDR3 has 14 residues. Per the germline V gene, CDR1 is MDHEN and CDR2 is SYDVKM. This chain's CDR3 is CASSFPSGLVTQYF. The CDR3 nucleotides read TGTGCCAGCAGTTTCCCTTCAGGGCTCGTAACGCAGTATTTT.

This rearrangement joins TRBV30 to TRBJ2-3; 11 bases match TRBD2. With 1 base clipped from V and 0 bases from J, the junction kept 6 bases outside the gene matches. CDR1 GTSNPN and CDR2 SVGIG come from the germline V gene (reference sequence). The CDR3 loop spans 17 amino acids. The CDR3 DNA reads TGTGCCTGGAGTGCAACACGACTAGCGGGGAGCACAGATACGCAGTATTTT. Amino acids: CAWSATRLAGSTDTQYF. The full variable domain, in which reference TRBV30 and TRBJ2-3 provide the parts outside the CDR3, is SQTIHQWPATLVQPVGSPLSLECTVEGTSNPNLYWYRQAAGRGLQLLFYSVGIGQISSEVPQNLSASRPQDRQFILSSKKLLLSDSGFYLCAWSATRLAGSTDTQYFGPGTRLTVL.

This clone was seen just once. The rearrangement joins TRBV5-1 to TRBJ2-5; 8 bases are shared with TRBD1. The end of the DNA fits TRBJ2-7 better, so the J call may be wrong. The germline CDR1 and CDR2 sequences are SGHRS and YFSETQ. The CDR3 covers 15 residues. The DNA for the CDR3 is TGCGCCAGCAGCTTGGAACAGGGGGGAATCGGCGAGCAGTACTTC. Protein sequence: CASSLEQGGIGEQYF.

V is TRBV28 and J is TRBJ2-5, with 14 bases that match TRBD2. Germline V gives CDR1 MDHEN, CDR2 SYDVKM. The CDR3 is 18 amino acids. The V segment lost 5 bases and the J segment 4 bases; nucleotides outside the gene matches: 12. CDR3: CASSELGLAGGYGETQYF. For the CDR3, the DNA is TGTGCCAGCAGTGAACTCGGACTAGCGGGGGGTTACGGAGAGACCCAGTACTTC.

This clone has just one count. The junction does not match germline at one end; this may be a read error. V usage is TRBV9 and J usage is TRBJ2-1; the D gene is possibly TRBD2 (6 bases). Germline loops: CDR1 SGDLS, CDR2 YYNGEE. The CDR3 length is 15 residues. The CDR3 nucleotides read TGTGCCAGCACCGTAGCCGGGGGAATGTACAATGAGCAGTTCTTC. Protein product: CASTVAGGMYNEQFF.

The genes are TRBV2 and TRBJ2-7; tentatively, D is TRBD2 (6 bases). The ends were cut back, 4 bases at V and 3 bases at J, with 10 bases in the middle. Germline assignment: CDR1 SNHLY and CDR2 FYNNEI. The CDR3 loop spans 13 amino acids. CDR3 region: CASSVGGIYEQYF. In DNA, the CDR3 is TGTGCCAGCAGTGTGGGGGGTATCTACGAGCAGTACTTC.

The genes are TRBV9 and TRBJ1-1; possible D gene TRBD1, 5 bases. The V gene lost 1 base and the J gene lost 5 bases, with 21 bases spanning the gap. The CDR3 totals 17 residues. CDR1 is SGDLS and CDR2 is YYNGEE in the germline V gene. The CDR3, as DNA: TGTGCCAGCAGCGTAACCGCGGGGGGACGGGTTGGGACTGAAGCTTTCTTT. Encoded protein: CASSVTAGGRVGTEAFF.

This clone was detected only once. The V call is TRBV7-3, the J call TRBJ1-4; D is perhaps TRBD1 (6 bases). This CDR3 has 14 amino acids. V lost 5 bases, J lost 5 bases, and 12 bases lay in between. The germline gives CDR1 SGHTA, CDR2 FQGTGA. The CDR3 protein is CASSPTGGNEKLFF. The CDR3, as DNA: TGTGCCAGCAGCCCAACGGGGGGCAATGAAAAACTGTTTTTT.

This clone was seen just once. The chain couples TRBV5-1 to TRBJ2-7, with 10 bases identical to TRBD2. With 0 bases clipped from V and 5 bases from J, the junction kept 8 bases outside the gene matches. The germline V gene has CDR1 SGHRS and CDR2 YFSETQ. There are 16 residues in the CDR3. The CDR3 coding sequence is TGCGCCAGCAGCTTGGGTTTTAGCGGGGGGTATGACGAGCAGTACTTC. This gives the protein CASSLGFSGGYDEQYF.

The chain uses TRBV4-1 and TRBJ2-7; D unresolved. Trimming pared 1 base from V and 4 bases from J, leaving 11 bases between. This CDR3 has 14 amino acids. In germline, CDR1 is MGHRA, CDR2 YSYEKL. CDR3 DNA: TGCGCCAGCAGCCAAGTTATGGAGAGGTACGAGCAGTACTTC. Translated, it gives CASSQVMERYEQYF.

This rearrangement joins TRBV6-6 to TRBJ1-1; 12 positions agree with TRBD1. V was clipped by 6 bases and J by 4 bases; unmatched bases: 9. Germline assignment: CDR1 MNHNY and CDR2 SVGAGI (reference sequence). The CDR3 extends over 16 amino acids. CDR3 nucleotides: TGTGCCAGCAGCTGGGGACAGGGGGCCCCGCGCACTGAAGCTTTCTTT. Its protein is CASSWGQGAPRTEAFF.

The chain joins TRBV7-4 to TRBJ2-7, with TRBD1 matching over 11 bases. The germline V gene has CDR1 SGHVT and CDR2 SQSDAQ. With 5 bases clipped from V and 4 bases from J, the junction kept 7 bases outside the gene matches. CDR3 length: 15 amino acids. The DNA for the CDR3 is TGTGCCAGCAGCCCAAGGGACAGGGGGGGTTACGAGCAGTACTTC. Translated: CASSPRDRGGYEQYF.

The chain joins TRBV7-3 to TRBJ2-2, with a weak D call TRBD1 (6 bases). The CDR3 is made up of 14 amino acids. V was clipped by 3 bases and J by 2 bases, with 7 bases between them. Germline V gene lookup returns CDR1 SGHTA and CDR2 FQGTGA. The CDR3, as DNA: TGTGCCAGCAGCTTCAGGGGAAACACCGGGGAGCTGTTTTTT. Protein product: CASSFRGNTGELFF.

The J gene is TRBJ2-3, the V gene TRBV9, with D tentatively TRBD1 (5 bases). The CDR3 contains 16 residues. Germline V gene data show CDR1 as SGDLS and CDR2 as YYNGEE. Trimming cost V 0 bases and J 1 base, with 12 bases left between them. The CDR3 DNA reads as TGTGCCAGCAGCGTAGCTGGGGCGTCGGGCACAGATACGCAGTATTTT. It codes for CASSVAGASGTDTQYF.

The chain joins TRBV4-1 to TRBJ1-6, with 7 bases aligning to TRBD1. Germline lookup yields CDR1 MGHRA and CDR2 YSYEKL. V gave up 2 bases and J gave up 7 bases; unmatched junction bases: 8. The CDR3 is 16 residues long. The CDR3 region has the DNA TGCGCCAGCAGCCAAACTACAGGGGAATTGAATTCACCCCTCCACTTT. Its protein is CASSQTTGELNSPLHF.